This T cell receptor (beta chain) was identified in a study of vaccination and CD4 T cells after COVID-19 (dated by TCRdb to between 2021 and 2024). With regard to the full study: Every convalescent patient had a positive nasal swab PCR test for SARS-CoV-2, with mild disease in nine or ten patients and severe disease in one. A few convalescent patients gave samples both early after vaccination (day 14) and late after vaccination (days 161 to 241). Post-vaccine blood samples were collected a median of around 10 weeks after the second vaccine dose, ranging from about 13 to 250 days. Participants got two doses of the Pfizer-BioNTech BNT162b2 vaccine (n=8) or two doses of the Moderna mRNA-1273 vaccine (n=2). The spike-specific CD4+ TCR repertoire was compared before and after mRNA vaccination in over nine COVID-19 convalescent patients and several infection-naive healthy vaccine recipients. The convalescent cohort included six males and four females, with two Hispanic individuals, seven Caucasians, two Asians and one multiracial person. Post-COVID blood samples from convalescent patients were collected a median of roughly 100 days after diagnosis, with a range of roughly 35 to 180 days. Study-level results and caveats: Of the vaccine-specific clones found in convalescent patients, nearly all (304 of 307) were mono-reactive for SARS-CoV-2 spike instead of being cross-reactive with common cold coronaviruses. Only a relatively small number of convalescent patients were included in the study, and early timepoints following natural infection were not analyzed. Among convalescent patients, a median roughly 84% of the SARS-CoV-2-reactive clones seen after vaccination appeared only after vaccination, which suggests priming specific to the vaccine. The median number of SARS-CoV-2-reactive clonotypes rose from approximately 20 after infection to some 40 after vaccination, but the change was not significant.

The receptor library was made with PCR. Sequenced on an Illumina iSeq 100. The published analysis was carried out like this. Non-productive sequences were removed, and CDR3s that did not start with C, did not end with F or W, or were shorter than 7 amino acids were discarded. Using R version 3.6.1, CDR3 homology was evaluated through Levenshtein distances (stringdist) along with unrooted phylogenetic trees (ape). TCRdb trimmed the raw reads at Q25, called clones with MiXCR and kept productive beta chains. Rows are combined by CDR3 protein, so each entry shows the most common genes and DNA. Clone size and V and J calls follow TCRdb, not the original study. Here the sample has around 30,000 distinct CDR3 sequences; approximately 48% occur a single time. The top ten hold over 4.5% of the sample. In the paper's terms, the time point label means: late sampling 161 to 241 days after vaccination in three convalescent patients. The convalescent patients' positive SARS-CoV-2 PCR tests fell between March and December 2020, which was before the Alpha, Beta and Delta variants emerged in the United States. Ficoll-Paque Plus gradient centrifugation was used to isolate PBMCs from whole blood, and the isolated PBMCs were then either used fresh or cryopreserved at -140C.

Concerning this clonotype itself: The specificity of this receptor is unknown. Base qualities are not provided; no much larger clone lies one nucleotide away.

The CDR3 measures 12 amino acids from cysteine to phenylalanine. The sequence is cut down to CDR3 DNA, 36 bases in frame from base 1. V is shortened by 7 bases, J by 9 bases, and the region joining them spans 16 bases. The germline V gene provides CDR1 SQVTM and CDR2 ANQGSEA. The chain uses TRBV29-1 and TRBJ2-4, with a weak D call of TRBD2 (5 bases match). The material was CD4+ T cells from blood, obtained about 7 months after SARS-CoV-2 vaccination. The clonotype comes from a human donor who had recovered from COVID-19. The CDR3 reads CSASLGEGIQYF. The nucleotides read TGCAGCGCCTCACTAGGAGAGGGCATTCAGTACTTC.